The 29 T cell receptor beta chains presented below share a single source sample, sequenced in a study of Ad26.COV2.S vaccination and SARS-CoV-2 variants. Treatment: 19 received Ad26.COV2.S at low or high dose, single or two shots; about five received placebo; per-sample allocation not given. Sampling occurred on day 63 after the first vaccine or placebo injection. Sequencing was performed with immunoSEQ multiplex PCR; in TCRdb, only in-frame clones are kept and a portion is missing. Among 400,000 to 500,000 clones, 89% were seen once, and the ten largest hold around 2.6%. The sample here was peripheral blood, taken in a trial of Ad26.COV2.S vaccine versus placebo. The source is a person between 18 and 65 years old who received the Ad26.COV2.S COVID-19 vaccine or a placebo.

The V call is TRBV2, the J call TRBJ2-7, with D maybe TRBD2 (5 bases). Germline CDR1 is SNHLY and CDR2 is FYNNEI. Trimming took 1 base from V and 3 from J, leaving 10 bases between them. The CDR3 has 14 amino acids. DNA for the CDR3: TGTGCCAGCAGTGAAGGACGGGGATACTACGAGCAGTACGTC. It specifies CASSEGRGYYEQYV.

This chain connects TRBV29-1 to TRBJ1-1; 8 bases match TRBD1. CDR1 and CDR2 (germline): SQVTM, ANQGSEA. With 5 bases clipped from V and 3 bases from J, the junction kept 8 bases outside the gene matches. This CDR3 is 14 amino acids long. CDR3 bases: TGCAGCGTTTCGGCAGGGGGCTTGGACACTGAAGCTTTCTTT. It encodes CSVSAGGLDTEAFF.

The chain's CDR3 is CSETRRDSYSYNEQFF. The CDR3 nucleotides are TGCAGCGAAACTCGCCGGGACTCCTACTCCTACAATGAGCAGTTCTTC. The chain joins TRBV29-1 to TRBJ2-1; TRBD2 might be the D (6 bases). The germline CDR1 and CDR2 sequences are SQVTM and ANQGSEA. Trimming took off 7 bases at V and 0 bases at J, with 19 bases between the two ends. The CDR3 has 16 amino acids.

This chain connects TRBV18 to TRBJ2-2, with 9 bases identical to TRBD1. J was trimmed by 5 bases and V by 4 bases; bases with no gene match: 8. CDR3 length: 16 amino acids. Germline CDR1 is KGHSH and CDR2 is LQKENI. This CDR3 is CASSLKQGAGTGELFF. The CDR3 nucleotides are TGTGCCAGCTCACTAAAACAGGGGGCAGGAACCGGGGAGCTGTTTTTT.

This rearrangement joins TRBV6-2 or TRBV6-3 to TRBJ2-1; 14 bases match TRBD2. CDR3 length equals 16 residues. After removal of 5 bases from V and 5 bases from J, the junction contained 5 bases not matched to a gene. The V gene's germline CDR1 is MNHEY and CDR2 SVGEGT. In DNA form, the CDR3 reads TGTGCCAGCAGTCGCCTGACTAGCGGGAGGGACAATGAGCAGTTCTTC. Amino acid sequence: CASSRLTSGRDNEQFF.

J is TRBJ2-7 and V is TRBV2; weak D call: TRBD1 (6 bases). Germline CDR1 reads SNHLY; CDR2 reads FYNNEI. Trimming pared 4 bases from V and 6 bases from J, leaving 16 bases between. CDR3 length: 14 amino acids. The CDR3 DNA follows: TGTGCCAGCAGTGCTGACAGGCTAAATGGCGAGCAGTACTTC. The encoded protein is CASSADRLNGEQYF.

J is TRBJ2-5 and V is TRBV4-2, with TRBD1 identical over 8 bases. The germline V gene has CDR1 LGHNA and CDR2 YNFKEQ. CDR3 length: 14 amino acids. After removal of 1 base from V and 5 bases from J, the junction contained 3 bases not matched to a gene. For the CDR3, the DNA is TGTGCCAGCAGCCAAGGGACAGGGACGGAGACCCAGTACTTC. Protein sequence: CASSQGTGTETQYF.

The V call is TRBV29-1, the J call TRBJ2-5; D perhaps matches TRBD2 (6 bases). The V end was cut by 8 bases, the J end by 3 bases, with 16 bases between. CDR1 is SQVTM and CDR2 is ANQGSEA in the germline V gene. The CDR3 runs 13 residues. The CDR3, as DNA: TGCAGCATAGCTCCGGGCGGGAAAGAGACCCAGTACTTC. Amino acids: CSIAPGGKETQYF.

The chain has TRBV21-1 and TRBJ2-7; the table names TRBD1, a call not compared with the DNA. TRBV21-1 is a pseudogene. The CDR3 contains 16 residues. The CDR3 is CASSKFTQGSWYEQYV. Written as DNA, the CDR3 is TGTGCCAGCAGCAAATTTACACAGGGGAGTTGGTACGAGCAGTACGTC.

V is TRBV6-6 and J is TRBJ2-5; 7 nucleotides agree with TRBD1. Germline CDR1 MNHNY, CDR2 SVGAGI (reference sequence). The CDR3 loop spans 13 amino acids. J gave up 4 bases and V 5 bases, and 4 bases lay outside the gene matches. The CDR3 here is CASSRQGLETQYF. The CDR3, as DNA: TGTGCCAGCAGTCGACAGGGCTTAGAGACCCAGTACTTC.

On this clone: Sequence at one end of the junction differs from germline and may be a read error. Here the CDR3 reads CASSILAGEWETQYF. DNA for the CDR3: TGTGCTAGCAGCATCCTAGCGGGAGAATGGGAGACCCAGTACTTC. The chain combines TRBV7-7 with TRBJ2-5, with 10 bases identical to TRBD2. Germline-derived CDR1 and CDR2 are SSHAT and FNYEAQ (reference sequence). The CDR3 contains 15 residues.

Concerning this clone itself: In the same sample, other DNA sequences code for this CDR3. V and J are TRBV5-1 and TRBJ2-1, with D possibly matching TRBD2 (5 bases). The CDR3 runs to 15 residues. V lost 0 bases and J 1 base, leaving 8 bases between the germline ends. Germline V gene lookup returns CDR1 SGHRS and CDR2 YFSETQ. The CDR3 protein is CASSLVASSYNEQFF. The CDR3 DNA is TGCGCCAGCAGCTTGGTAGCGTCTTCCTACAATGAGCAGTTCTTC.

This clone occurred a few times. This chain uses TRBV4-1 with TRBJ2-7; 7 nucleotides match TRBD1. Germline loops: CDR1 MGHRA, CDR2 YSYEKL. The trim removed 3 bases at V and 5 bases at J, leaving 4 bases unmatched. The CDR3 has 13 amino acids. CDR3 DNA sequence: TGCGCCAGCAGCCAGCACGGACAGGACGAGCAGTACTTC. The encoded protein is CASSQHGQDEQYF.

The chain combines TRBV5-1 with TRBJ1-3, with D perhaps TRBD1 (5 bases). The CDR3 is 14 amino acids. V was clipped by 4 bases and J by 3 bases, with 11 bases between them. The germline V gene encodes CDR1 SGHRS and CDR2 YFSETQ. The CDR3 spells CASSPGPGGNTIYF. CDR3 DNA sequence: TGCGCCAGCAGCCCAGGGCCAGGTGGAAACACCATATATTTT.

The chain has TRBV28 and TRBJ1-2; no reliable D call. Germline CDR1 and CDR2: MDHEN and SYDVKM. The CDR3 runs to 14 residues. V was pared by 3 bases and J by 2 bases, with 10 bases between. The DNA for the CDR3 is TGTGCCAGCAGTTTGGAGGACCCCAACTATGGCTACACCTTC. Protein product: CASSLEDPNYGYTF.

The chain uses TRBV7-9 and TRBJ2-7; D might be TRBD2 (6 bases). From germline, CDR1 is SEHNR and CDR2 FQNEAQ (reference sequence). The CDR3 is 13 amino acids. The ends were cut back, 4 bases at V and 1 base at J, with 8 bases in the middle. The CDR3 is CASSSRGSYEQYF. In DNA, the CDR3 is TGTGCCAGCAGCTCACGGGGGTCCTACGAGCAGTACTTC.

This clone was counted once. The genes are TRBV28 and TRBJ1-4, with TRBD1 matching over 9 bases. Germline CDR1 and CDR2: MDHEN and SYDVKM. The CDR3 contains 16 residues. Trimming at V came to 8 bases and at J to 3 bases, leaving 10 bases not matched to a gene. Written as DNA, the CDR3 is TGTGCCAGCCGCTTGCAACAGGGGGCTTCTAATGAAAAACTGTTTTTT. This codes for CASRLQQGASNEKLFF.

The table lists this clone with a count of one. The chain recombines TRBV2 with TRBJ1-6; weak D call: TRBD1 (5 bases). This CDR3 is 16 amino acids long. The germline V and J ends were trimmed by 6 bases and 5 bases, with 17 bases remaining between them. Germline V gene sequence: CDR1 SNHLY, CDR2 FYNNEI. CDR3 coding DNA: TGTGCCAGCAGCCTCCGTTTTGGGGGTGATAATTCACCCCTCCACTTT. Protein: CASSLRFGGDNSPLHF.

The rearrangement uses TRBV7-2 and TRBJ2-3; D might be TRBD2 (5 bases). This CDR3 has 14 amino acids. With 3 bases removed from V and 4 bases from J, the gap between germline ends came to 11 bases. CDR1 is SGHTA and CDR2 is FQGNSA in the germline V gene. Here the CDR3 reads CASSFSTGADTQYF. CDR3 DNA: TGTGCCAGCAGCTTTTCGACCGGGGCAGATACGCAGTATTTT.

The V gene is TRBV10-3, the J gene TRBJ2-7; D not certain. V was cut by 6 bases and J by 7 bases, with 16 bases left in between. Germline V gene data show CDR1 as ENHRY and CDR2 as SYGVKD. This CDR3 is built from 13 residues. The CDR3 DNA reads TGTGCCATCAGCCGGACCCCCTTGGGGGAGCAGTACTTC. As protein: CAISRTPLGEQYF.

The chain links TRBV13 to TRBJ2-1; D is undetermined. V lost 2 bases and J lost 4, with 3 bases in between. CDR1 is PRHDT, CDR2 FYEKMQ, per germline (reference sequence). The CDR3 extends over 12 amino acids. As DNA, the CDR3 is TGTGCCAGCAGCTTACGGTACAATGAGCAGTTCTTC. Its protein is CASSLRYNEQFF.

The chain is built from TRBV18 and TRBJ2-5; TRBD2 might be the D (5 bases). Trimming took off 1 base at V and 7 bases at J, with 16 bases between the two ends. This CDR3 is built from 15 residues. Germline CDR1 and CDR2: KGHSH and LQKENI. The CDR3, as DNA: TGTGCCAGCTCACCACTTAAAAACGATGGAGGGACCCAGTACTTC. As protein: CASSPLKNDGGTQYF.

The rearrangement joins TRBV6-5 to TRBJ2-3; 10 bases line up with TRBD2. There are 15 residues in the CDR3. In germline, CDR1 is MNHEY, CDR2 SVGAGI. Trimming removed 7 bases from V and 5 bases from J; junction bases left unmatched: 9. The CDR3 sequence is CASKNPAGGRDTQYF. The CDR3, as DNA: TGTGCCAGCAAGAACCCAGCGGGGGGGCGAGATACGCAGTATTTT.

The chain joins TRBV28 to TRBJ2-3; maybe TRBD2 (6 bases). This CDR3 has 16 residues. Looked up from germline, CDR1 is MDHEN and CDR2 is SYDVKM. Trimming pared 1 base from V and 4 bases from J, leaving 15 bases between. This CDR3 is CASSLYRGGRSDTQYF. CDR3 DNA sequence: TGTGCCAGCAGTTTATACCGGGGAGGAAGGTCAGATACGCAGTATTTT. The whole variable domain, remainder taken from reference TRBV28 and TRBJ2-3, is DVKVTQSSRYLVKRTGEKVFLECVQDMDHENMFWYRQDPGLGLRLIYFSYDVKMKEKGDIPEGYSVSREKKERFSLILESASTNQTSMYLCASSLYRGGRSDTQYFGPGTRLTVL.

The chain couples TRBV7-8 to TRBJ2-3; D is unclear. The V end was cut by 5 bases, the J end by 4 bases, with 19 bases between. Germline lookup yields CDR1 SGHVS and CDR2 FQNEAQ. This CDR3 has 16 residues. The DNA for the CDR3 is TGTGCCAGCAGCACAAACCTTAATCGTTTGTCAGATACGCAGTATTTT. Residues: CASSTNLNRLSDTQYF. The full variable domain, rest sourced from reference TRBV7-8 and TRBJ2-3, is GAGVSQSPRYKVAKRGQDVALRCDPISGHVSLFWYQQALGQGPEFLTYFQNEAQLDKSGLPSDRFFAERPEGSVSTLKIQRTQQEDSAVYLCASSTNLNRLSDTQYFGPGTRLTVL.

The chain has TRBV18 and TRBJ1-1; no definite D call. CDR3 length: 13 residues. Between the trimmed V and J ends, which lost 3 bases and 6 bases, there was a span of 11 bases. Germline V gives CDR1 KGHSH, CDR2 LQKENI. The CDR3 reads CASSPNLNPEAFF. CDR3 nucleotide sequence: TGTGCCAGCTCACCTAATCTTAATCCTGAAGCTTTCTTT.

The chain has TRBV3-1 (or the pseudogene TRBV3-2) and TRBJ1-3; D remains ambiguous. V was shortened by 4 bases and J by 0 bases, with 10 bases between the two germline ends. This CDR3 has 15 amino acids. Germline V gives CDR1 LGHDT, CDR2 YNNKEL (reference sequence). The CDR3 loop is CASSRSESSGNTIYF. The CDR3 region has the DNA TGTGCCAGCAGCCGCTCGGAAAGCTCTGGAAACACCATATATTTT.

This rearrangement joins TRBV6-6 to TRBJ1-1, with unresolved D. CDR3 length: 13 amino acids. The V gene's germline CDR1 is MNHNY and CDR2 SVGAGI (reference sequence). V was clipped by 7 bases and J by 7 bases, with 16 bases between them. The CDR3 region is CASITEGRGEAFF. CDR3 sequence (DNA): TGTGCCAGCATAACCGAAGGTCGGGGTGAAGCTTTCTTT.

The rearrangement joins TRBV11-2 to TRBJ2-7, with no clear D. The germline V gene has CDR1 SGHAT and CDR2 FQNNGV. V was shortened by 5 bases and J by 13 bases, with 18 bases between the two germline ends. This CDR3 has 12 amino acids. The CDR3 bases are TGTGCCAGCAGCAGTGACGGAATGAGTTCTTACGTC. Amino acids: CASSSDGMSSYV.